Listed below are T cell receptor beta chains from one sample, sequenced in a study of T cell repertoires in ileal Crohn's disease. Produced via immunoSEQ multiplex PCR; TCRdb's table is partial and in-frame only. The sample has roughly 1,400 clones, around 84% seen once. Material: ileal tissue. These receptors were taken from an adult with Crohn's disease. CDR3s include the opening cysteine and the closing phenylalanine or tryptophan. Fields, in order: V gene, D gene, J gene, CDR3 DNA, CDR3 protein. D genes are given only for firm matches.

v_gene: TRBV2
d_gene: TRBD1
j_gene: TRBJ1-1
CDR3nt: TGTGCCAGCACGCTCGCAGGGGGCACTGAAGCTTTCTTT
CDR3aa: CASTLAGGTEAFF

v_gene: TRBV11-2
d_gene: -
j_gene: TRBJ1-5
CDR3nt: TGTGCCAGCAGCCAACAGAGCAATCAGCCCCAGCATTTT
CDR3aa: CASSQQSNQPQHF

v_gene: TRBV11-2
d_gene: TRBD1
j_gene: TRBJ1-1
CDR3nt: TGTGCCAGCATCGGAAACAGGGGGTCTGAAGCTTTCTTT
CDR3aa: CASIGNRGSEAFF

v_gene: TRBV29-1
d_gene: -
j_gene: TRBJ2-7
CDR3nt: TGCAGCGTCCTCACTTCCTACGAGCAGTACTTC
CDR3aa: CSVLTSYEQYF

v_gene: TRBV2
d_gene: TRBD1
j_gene: TRBJ2-5
CDR3nt: TGTGCCAGCAGCGGACAGGGGCAAGAGACCCAGTACTTC
CDR3aa: CASSGQGQETQYF

v_gene: TRBV11-1
d_gene: TRBD1
j_gene: TRBJ2-4
CDR3nt: TGTGCCAGCAGCCCAGCCGGGACAGGGAGCATTCAGTACTTC
CDR3aa: CASSPAGTGSIQYF

v_gene: TRBV11-2
d_gene: TRBD1
j_gene: TRBJ2-7
CDR3nt: TGTGCCAGCAGCTTATTTTTGGGGACAGGACCCACCTACGAGCAGTACTTC
CDR3aa: CASSLFLGTGPTYEQYF

v_gene: TRBV29-1
d_gene: TRBD2
j_gene: TRBJ2-6
CDR3nt: TGCAGCGTTGCTACAAGACTAGCATACAAAAGTCGGGCCAACGTCCTGACTTTC
CDR3aa: CSVATRLAYKSRANVLTF

v_gene: TRBV29-1
d_gene: -
j_gene: TRBJ1-2
CDR3nt: TGCAGCGTCGCTGTAGGGGGTTGGGATGGCTACACCTTC
CDR3aa: CSVAVGGWDGYTF

v_gene: TRBV6-1
d_gene: TRBD2
j_gene: TRBJ2-1
CDR3nt: TGTGCCAGCAGCCCCCAAGCGGGGGCCCACAATGAGCAGTTCTTC
CDR3aa: CASSPQAGAHNEQFF

v_gene: TRBV30
d_gene: -
j_gene: TRBJ1-2
CDR3nt: TGTGCCTGGAGTGCGCCAGGGGGCTACACCTTC
CDR3aa: CAWSAPGGYTF

v_gene: TRBV2
d_gene: TRBD1
j_gene: TRBJ2-7
CDR3nt: TGTGCCAGCAGCCGGGACAGAGGCTACGAGCAGTACTTC
CDR3aa: CASSRDRGYEQYF

v_gene: TRBV10-3
d_gene: TRBD1
j_gene: TRBJ2-3
CDR3nt: TGTGCCATCAGGGGACAGGGTCCAGATACGCAGTATTTT
CDR3aa: CAIRGQGPDTQYF

v_gene: TRBV5-6
d_gene: TRBD1
j_gene: TRBJ2-7
CDR3nt: TGTGCCAGCAGCGAGACAGGGGGCTTAGCCTACGAGCAGTACTTC
CDR3aa: CASSETGGLAYEQYF

v_gene: TRBV7-2
d_gene: TRBD1
j_gene: TRBJ1-4
CDR3nt: TGTGCCAGCAGCTCACAGGGGCTTAATGAAAAACTGTTTTTT
CDR3aa: CASSSQGLNEKLFF

v_gene: TRBV6-1
d_gene: TRBD1
j_gene: TRBJ1-2
CDR3nt: TGTGCCAGCAGAGAGGCGGGACAGGGTTTTGGCTACACCTTC
CDR3aa: CASREAGQGFGYTF

v_gene: TRBV6-5
d_gene: TRBD2
j_gene: TRBJ2-3
CDR3nt: TGTGCCAGCAGTTATAGAGGCGGGAGTTCCACAGATACGCAGTATTTT
CDR3aa: CASSYRGGSSTDTQYF

v_gene: TRBV4-3
d_gene: -
j_gene: TRBJ1-1
CDR3nt: TGCGCCAGCAGCCAAGATGTGTGGGGAGCCACGAACACTGAAGCTTTCTTT
CDR3aa: CASSQDVWGATNTEAFF